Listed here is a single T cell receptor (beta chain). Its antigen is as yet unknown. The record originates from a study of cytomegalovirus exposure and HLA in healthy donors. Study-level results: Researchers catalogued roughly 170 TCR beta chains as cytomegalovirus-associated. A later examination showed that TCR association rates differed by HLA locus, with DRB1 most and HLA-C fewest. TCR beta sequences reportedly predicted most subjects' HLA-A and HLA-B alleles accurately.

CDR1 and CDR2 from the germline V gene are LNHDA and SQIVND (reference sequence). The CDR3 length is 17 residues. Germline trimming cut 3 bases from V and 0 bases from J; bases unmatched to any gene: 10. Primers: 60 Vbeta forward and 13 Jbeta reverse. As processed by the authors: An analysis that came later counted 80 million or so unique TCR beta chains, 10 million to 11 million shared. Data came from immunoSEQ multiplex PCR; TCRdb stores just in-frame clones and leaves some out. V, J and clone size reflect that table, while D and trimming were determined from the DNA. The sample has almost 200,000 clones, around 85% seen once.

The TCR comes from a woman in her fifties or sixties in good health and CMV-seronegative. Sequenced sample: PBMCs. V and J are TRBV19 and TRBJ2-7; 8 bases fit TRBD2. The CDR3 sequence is CASSIGPSGPLSYEQYF. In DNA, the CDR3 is TGTGCCAGTAGTATTGGGCCTAGCGGGCCGCTCTCCTACGAGCAGTACTTC. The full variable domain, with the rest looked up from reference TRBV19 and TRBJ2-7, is DGGITQSPKYLFRKEGQNVTLSCEQNLNHDAMYWYRQDPGQGLRLIYYSQIVNDFQKGDIAEGYSVSREKKESFPLTVTSAQKNPTAFYLCASSIGPSGPLSYEQYFGPGTRLTVT.